This TCR beta chain emerged from a study of HIV-infected patients and healthy controls. cDNA was made from about 510 ng RNA using alpha and beta constant primers. Alpha and beta chain libraries were made separately by chain-specific third strand synthesis with multiplexing indices. Each CDR3 protein gets one entry after TCRdb re-called the 5' RACE reads with MiXCR. The repertoire has about 12,000 distinct CDR3 sequences, under 6.5% of them found once; the top ten carry around 3.3%. Trimming removed 0 bases at V and 6 bases at J, with 18 bases between. This CDR3 region has 16 residues. Germline V gene sequence: CDR1 SQVTM, CDR2 ANQGSEA. All unsorted peripheral T cells were captured because whole blood was used without fractionation.

The specimen was blood. The receptor was derived from an adult in good health. The chain carries TRBV29-1 and TRBJ2-1; D is unclear. CDR3 in amino acids: CSVEDNGPFSGNEQFF. The CDR3 coding sequence is TGCAGCGTTGAAGATAACGGCCCGTTCAGTGGCAATGAGCAGTTCTTC.